One T cell receptor beta chain is described in this entry. Its antigen is currently not known. Qualities for individual bases were not recorded, and no much larger clone is one base off. A distance of 10 bases separates the germline ends of V and J, which lose 3 bases and 5 bases respectively. CDR3 length: 14 amino acids, cysteine to phenylalanine. Just CDR3 DNA is preserved here, 42 bases in frame from base 1. Via the germline V gene, CDR1 is SGHTA and CDR2 FQGTGA. This sample's time point label indicates: approximately 40 days after influenza vaccine administration. Library preparation used RT-PCR. The reads were generated on an Illumina HiSeq 2500. TCRdb's own reprocessing of the public reads used fastp at Q25 and MiXCR and kept productive beta chains. Rows with one shared CDR3 protein collapse into an entry with the most common genes and DNA. This sample gives roughly 460,000 distinct CDR3 sequences in total; around 9.9% of them show up just once. The ten largest make up approximately 12% of the sample.

This entry is derived from a study of response to subunit inactivated influenza vaccine (dated by TCRdb to 2016 to 2019). With regard to the full study: To follow how T cells responded to a trivalent subunit inactivated influenza vaccine, the researchers relied on deep quantitative profiling of the T cell receptor repertoire.

General findings and caveats noted by the study authors: The authors suggested that each seasonal influenza vaccination may recruit only a limited number of new T cells.

Recombination connected TRBV7-3 to TRBJ2-2; no D segment can be confidently identified. This specimen consisted of PBMCs from blood, obtained about 40 days after vaccination. The source is a man aged 50-59 years who received an inactivated influenza vaccine. Donor details come from another sample of the same person, matched by shared clones. The sequence in DNA is TGTGCCAGCAGCTTGTATAGACAAACCGGGGAGCTGTTTTTT. Its amino acids are CASSLYRQTGELFF.